Sequencing of this T cell receptor (beta chain) was carried out in a study of cytomegalovirus exposure and HLA in healthy donors. Regarding the study as a whole: The tendency of first-cohort TCR clusters to co-occur in the roughly 130 validation repertoires emerged from a later analysis.

In regard to this clone: The antigen is not known.

Sequenced by immunoSEQ multiplex PCR; TCRdb stores in-frame clones only, minus some. The table includes about 160,000 clones, around 90% detected once. Germline loops: CDR1 SGHNT, CDR2 YYREEE (reference sequence). The V and J ends lost 4 bases and 4 bases, in that order; junction bases with no gene match: 6. The CDR3 is made up of 15 amino acids. This sequence was found in a man between 18 and 35 years old in good health and CMV-seronegative. Sequencing was carried out using PBMCs. The chain recombines TRBV5-4 with TRBJ2-2; TRBD1 aligns across 8 bases. Written as DNA, the CDR3 is TGTGCCAGCAGCCGCGGACAGGGCGGCACCGGGGAGCTGTTTTTT. It codes for CASSRGQGGTGELFF. Full variable domain (outside the CDR3, taken from reference TRBV5-4 and TRBJ2-2): ETGVTQSPTHLIKTRGQQVTLRCSSQSGHNTVSWYQQALGQGPQFIFQYYREEENGRGNFPPRFSGLQFPNYSSELNVNALELDDSALYLCASSRGQGGTGELFFGEGSRLTVL.